These 13 T cell receptor beta chains were all obtained from the same sample, sequenced in a study of OX40 agonist ivuxolimab in advanced cancers. Measured with immunoSEQ multiplex PCR; TCRdb has only the in-frame clones, and not every one. The sample consists of about 120,000 clones, approximately 90% of them appearing once. This sample comprised CD4+ or CD8+ T cells sorted from blood, obtained in a trial of the OX40 agonist ivuxolimab. The receptors shown here come from an adult with an advanced solid tumor such as melanoma, head and neck, liver or kidney cancer.

The rearrangement joins TRBV11-2 to TRBJ1-5; D is unresolved. The CDR3 loop spans 15 amino acids. Germline CDR1 and CDR2: SGHAT and FQNNGV. V was trimmed by 1 base and J by 8 bases, leaving 15 bases between them. The CDR3 loop reads CASSLGGSRIEPQHF. For the CDR3, the DNA is TGTGCCAGCAGCTTAGGTGGCAGCCGTATTGAGCCCCAGCATTTT.

J is TRBJ1-2 and V is TRBV30; D gene unclear. CDR1 GTSNPN and CDR2 SVGIG come from the germline V gene (reference sequence). The V and J ends lost 4 bases and 4 bases respectively, with 10 bases between them. The CDR3 is made up of 12 amino acids. CDR3 coding DNA: TGTGCCTGGAAAACGCCTAGCTATGGCTACACCTTC. Protein product: CAWKTPSYGYTF.

This clone was counted a single time. The rearrangement uses TRBV19 and TRBJ2-5; D remains unclear. V lost 1 base and J 4 bases, leaving 13 bases between the germline ends. Germline CDR1 and CDR2: LNHDA and SQIVND (reference sequence). The CDR3 is 15 residues long. DNA for the CDR3: TGTGCCAGTAGTATAGGGGGTGTCCCACCAGAGACCCAGTACTTC. Translating gives CASSIGGVPPETQYF.

The V call is TRBV29-1, the J call TRBJ1-2; 7 nucleotides agree with TRBD1. V dropped 1 base and J dropped 6; count of bases not matched to a gene: 2. This CDR3 has 12 amino acids. Germline loops: CDR1 SQVTM, CDR2 ANQGSEA. As DNA, the CDR3 is TGCAGCGTTGAAGGACAGGGCGATGGCTACACCTTC. Amino acid sequence: CSVEGQGDGYTF.

The gene calls are TRBV6-1 and TRBJ2-2; TRBD1 aligns across 9 bases. Trimming cost V 6 bases and J 4 bases; bases outside gene matches: 6. CDR1 MNHNS and CDR2 SASEGT come from the germline V gene. The CDR3 has 15 amino acids. CDR3 in amino acids: CASRQGQGVTGELFF. In nucleotides, the CDR3 is TGTGCCAGCAGACAGGGACAGGGAGTCACCGGGGAGCTGTTTTTT.

This chain links TRBV2 with TRBJ1-2; 8 bases fit TRBD1. The CDR3 covers 15 residues. Trimming at V came to 0 bases and at J to 4 bases, leaving 4 bases not matched to a gene. CDR1 and CDR2 (germline): SNHLY, FYNNEI. As DNA, the CDR3 is TGTGCCAGCAGTGAAGCGACAGGGGTTTCCTATGGCTACACCTTC. Amino acids: CASSEATGVSYGYTF.

The chain couples TRBV27 to TRBJ2-7; 8 bases line up with TRBD1. V trimming: 6 bases; J trimming: 6 bases; junction bases outside the gene matches: 10. Germline V lookup: CDR1 MNHEY, CDR2 SMNVEV (reference sequence). The CDR3 is 14 residues long. In DNA, the CDR3 is TGTGCCAGCAGCCGGACAGGGATTTACTCCGAGCAGTACTTC. This encodes CASSRTGIYSEQYF.

The V and J genes are TRBV6-5 and TRBJ2-1; TRBD2 agrees at 13 bases. Germline-derived CDR1 and CDR2 are MNHEY and SVGAGI. V lost 5 bases, J lost 10 bases, and 5 bases stayed unmatched. The CDR3 covers 14 residues. This CDR3 is CASSRTSGGGEQFF. The CDR3 coding sequence is TGTGCCAGCAGTAGGACTAGCGGGGGAGGGGAGCAGTTCTTC.

The V and J genes are TRBV6-5 and TRBJ2-3; D unresolved. The germline CDR1 and CDR2 sequences are MNHEY and SVGAGI. The CDR3 runs to 13 residues. V was cut by 6 bases and J by 2 bases, with 9 bases left in between. The CDR3 sequence is CASRTVTTDTQYF. In nucleotides, the CDR3 is TGTGCCAGCAGGACCGTGACCACAGATACGCAGTATTTT.

In this sample, this clone turned up once. The CDR3 DNA sequence: TGTGCCAGTAGTATACAGGAAAATCAGCCCCAGCATTTT. It encodes CASSIQENQPQHF. V and J are TRBV19 and TRBJ1-5; D call uncertain. The CDR3 runs 13 residues. Germline V CDR1 and CDR2: LNHDA, SQIVND (reference sequence). The V gene lost 2 bases and the J gene lost 4 bases, with 6 bases spanning the gap.

The chain links TRBV19 to TRBJ2-7; TRBD2 is a possible D gene (6 bases). With 5 bases removed from V and 1 base from J, the gap between germline ends came to 15 bases. The CDR3 extends over 15 amino acids. CDR1 and CDR2 from the germline V gene are LNHDA and SQIVND (reference sequence). The CDR3 nucleotides read TGTGCCAGTAGTGTATCCGGGACTGGATCCTACGAGCAGTACTTC. Protein: CASSVSGTGSYEQYF.

The chain employs TRBV28 and TRBJ1-6, with 7 bases that match TRBD1. The CDR3 sequence is 14 residues long. Germline V gene sequence: CDR1 MDHEN, CDR2 SYDVKM. V trimming: 5 bases; J trimming: 5 bases; junction bases outside the gene matches: 3. CDR3 amino acids: CASSPGTDNSPLHF. DNA of the CDR3: TGTGCCAGCAGTCCCGGGACAGATAATTCACCCCTCCACTTT.

This sequence joins TRBV5-1 and TRBJ2-3, with D possibly TRBD2 on 6 matching bases. Deletions cut 0 bases from V and 3 bases from J, with 11 bases between. There are 15 residues in the CDR3. Germline values: CDR1 SGHRS, CDR2 YFSETQ. CDR3 residues: CASSLGGVITDTQYF. In DNA, the CDR3 is TGCGCCAGCAGCTTGGGCGGGGTAATAACAGATACGCAGTATTTT.